The 32 T cell receptor beta chains below all came from one sample that was sequenced in a study of tumor-infiltrating lymphocytes in primary liver carcinoma. A constant-region primer primed TCR beta cDNA synthesis from 500 to 550 ng of total RNA. Three nested multiplex PCR rounds, a slightly modified ARM-PCR method, built the TCR beta libraries. Use of TRBV1-TRBV30 forward primers with a C-beta reverse primer characterized the first two PCR rounds, which lasted roughly 11 cycles each. TCRdb re-called the multiplex PCR reads with MiXCR, one entry per CDR3 protein. The profile shows approximately 53,000 distinct CDR3 sequences, 70% to 80% of them singletons. Co-extracted RNA and DNA came from approximately 20-30 mg of unsorted bulk tissue. The material sequenced was liver tumor tissue from sampling region 5. Subset reported: tumor region T5, tumor centre. These receptors originate from a man between 35 and 55 years old with primary liver carcinoma and hepatitis B virus infection.

As concerns this clonotype: Because the CDR3 is missing its conserved closing phenylalanine or tryptophan, this is likely a read error. It is unclear where the CDR3 begins or ends on the DNA, so no DNA is shown, and the CDR3 is as TCRdb lists it. The chain carries TRBV11-2 and TRBJ2-3; the table assigns TRBD2, which was not confirmed against the DNA. Germline V lookup: CDR1 SGHAT, CDR2 FQNNGV. Counting both end residues, the CDR3 totals 16 amino acids. CDR3: CASSLRLSGSTDTQCY.

With regard to this clonotype: The junction departs from germline at one end; a sequencing error may be responsible. The rearrangement uses TRBV10-3 and TRBJ1-6; the D is unclear. CDR1 is ENHRY, CDR2 SYGVKD, per germline. This CDR3 is 12 amino acids long. The CDR3 sequence is CAIDKDGSPPHF. For the CDR3, the DNA is TGTGCCATCGATAAAGACGGATCACCCCCCCACTTT.

Remarks on this clonotype: Mismatch with germline at one junction end may stem from a read error. The chain is built from TRBV6-5 and TRBJ1-3, with 7 bases fitting TRBD1. The CDR3 has 17 residues. Germline values: CDR1 MNHEY, CDR2 SVGAGI. CDR3 amino acids: CVSTPIQGSLSGNTIYF. The CDR3 DNA reads as TGTGTCAGCACTCCTATACAGGGGAGCCTCTCTGGAAACACCATATATTTT.

The CDR3 sequence is CASSYELHHEQYF. Written as DNA, the CDR3 is TGTGCCAGCAGTTACGAGCTACACCACGAGCAGTACTTC. The rearrangement joins TRBV6-2 or TRBV6-3 to TRBJ2-7, with D uncertain. The CDR3 is made up of 13 amino acids. The V gene lost 2 bases and the J gene lost 5 bases, with 10 bases spanning the gap. Germline V gives CDR1 MNHEY, CDR2 SVGEGT.

In regard to this clonotype: This CDR3 is missing its conserved last phenylalanine or tryptophan, likely due to a read error. V and J are TRBV12-3 or TRBV12-4 and TRBJ2-3, with 8 positions matching TRBD2. The CDR3 is 16 amino acids. Here the CDR3 reads CASSLDYSGSTGTQYS. CDR3 nucleotides: TGTGCCAGCAGTTTAGATTACAGCGGGAGCACAGGTACGCAGTATTCT.

This clonotype was recorded only once. The junction and the germline gene differ at one end; a read error may be behind it. V gene TRBV6-6 combines with J gene TRBJ1-1; 7 nucleotides align to TRBD1. The CDR3 length is 14 residues. CDR1 is MNHNY and CDR2 is SVGAGI in the germline V gene (reference sequence). The DNA for the CDR3 is TGTGCCAGCACCGGGGACAGTAAGAACACCGAAGCTTTCTTT. Translation gives CASTGDSKNTEAFF.

At least ten counts were recorded for this clonotype. A much larger clone is a single base away; this may be a read error. The rearrangement links TRBV29-1 to TRBJ2-1; D tentatively reads TRBD1 or TRBD2 (6 bases each). This CDR3 has 16 residues. V was clipped by 6 bases and J by 7 bases, with 25 bases between them. Germline V CDR1 and CDR2: SQVTM, ANQGSEA. CDR3 protein: CSVANRGRDRQNEQFF. Here the CDR3 DNA reads TGCAGCGTCGCTAATCGGGGGCGGGATAGGCAGAATGAGCAGTTCTTC.

This clonotype was detected once. Because the CDR3 is missing its conserved closing phenylalanine or tryptophan, this is likely a read error. This chain links TRBV11-3 with TRBJ2-3; no clear D. This CDR3 region has 15 residues. Looked up from germline, CDR1 is SGHNT and CDR2 is YENEEA. DNA of the CDR3: TGTACCAGCAGCCCCGGTGGGGTTCCCAAAGATACGCAGTATCTT. It specifies CTSSPGGVPKDTQYL.

Concerning this clonotype: A much larger clone is a single base away; this may be a read error. The chain employs TRBV2 and TRBJ1-1; possible D gene TRBD1, 5 bases. The CDR3 is 14 residues long. Germline V gives CDR1 SNHLY, CDR2 FYNNEI. The CDR3 here is CAGSAPGGVAEAFF. The CDR3 bases are TGTGCCGGCAGTGCACCGGGGGGGGTCGCTGAAGCTTTCTTT.

This clonotype was recorded only once. The J gene is TRBJ2-1, the V gene TRBV24-1; D ambiguous. CDR1 KGHDR and CDR2 SFDVKD come from the germline V gene. Trimming removed 4 bases from V and 2 bases from J, with 14 bases in between. The CDR3 extends over 16 amino acids. The CDR3 is CATSDAETTPYNEQFF. The CDR3 DNA follows: TGTGCCACCAGTGACGCAGAGACGACCCCCTACAATGAGCAGTTCTTC.

With respect to this clonotype: The conserved phenylalanine or tryptophan is not found at the CDR3 terminus, so this likely reflects a read error. The gene calls are TRBV6-5 and TRBJ2-1, with D perhaps TRBD2 (6 bases). V shed 2 bases and J shed 7 bases, with 12 bases lying between them. Germline CDR1 MNHEY, CDR2 SVGAGI. The CDR3 covers 14 residues. In nucleotides, the CDR3 is TGTGCCAGCAGTTACCAGACTAGTCTTAATGAGCAGTTCTCC. It translates to CASSYQTSLNEQFS.

Concerning this clonotype itself: An end of the junction differs from the germline gene, which may be a read error. The J gene is TRBJ1-6, the V gene TRBV11-2; D unresolved. The germline V gene encodes CDR1 SGHAT and CDR2 FQNNGV. The CDR3 has 15 amino acids. This CDR3 is CASSREERAYSLLHF. DNA of the CDR3: TGTGCCAGCAGCCGCGAGGAGAGGGCCTATTCACTCCTCCACTTT.

In the case of this clonotype: The junction departs from the called germline gene at one end, perhaps through a read error. This sequence joins TRBV29-1 and TRBJ2-5; D not certain. The V gene's germline CDR1 is SQVTM and CDR2 ANQGSEA. The CDR3 covers 15 residues. This CDR3 reads CRVAPLVGSGETQYF. For the CDR3, the DNA is TGCAGAGTTGCCCCTCTTGTGGGATCGGGAGAGACCCAGTACTTC.

With regard to this clonotype: As the CDR3 is not closed by the conserved phenylalanine or tryptophan, this likely results from a read error. The J gene is TRBJ2-1, the V gene TRBV29-1; 9 bases map to TRBD2. Germline CDR1 and CDR2: SQVTM and ANQGSEA. The CDR3 is 13 amino acids. The CDR3 bases are TGCAGCGTGTGGGGACTAGCTTACAGTGAGCAGTTCTCC. The encoded protein is CSVWGLAYSEQFS.

A note on this clonotype: The CDR3 does not close with the conserved phenylalanine or tryptophan, likely indicating a read error. The chain combines TRBV11-3 with TRBJ1-5; a weak D match, TRBD1 (6 bases). The CDR3 covers 16 residues. CDR1 is SGHNT and CDR2 is YENEEA in the germline V gene. The DNA of the CDR3 is TGTGCCAACAGCGACCGACAACGGGGGGCCAATCAGCCCCAGCATTAT. Protein product: CANSDRQRGANQPQHY.

This clonotype was counted at least ten times. The rearrangement joins TRBV28 to TRBJ1-1, with D perhaps matching TRBD1 (5 bases). The CDR3 is made up of 15 amino acids. The germline V gene has CDR1 MDHEN and CDR2 SYDVKM. Trimming stripped 2 bases from V and 1 base from J, with 11 bases between. In DNA form, the CDR3 reads TGTGCCAGCAGTTTAGCAACAACAGGGAACACTGAAGCTTTCTTT. This translates into CASSLATTGNTEAFF.

In the case of this clonotype: Being one base from a much bigger clone, this may be a read error. This likely comes from a read error, as the CDR3 has no conserved phenylalanine or tryptophan at its end. This chain connects TRBV20-1 to TRBJ2-7, with TRBD2 matching 7 bases. Germline V gene sequence: CDR1 DFQATT, CDR2 SNEGSKA (reference sequence). The ends lost 2 bases at V and 1 base at J; junction bases unmatched: 5. The CDR3 loop spans 14 amino acids. The CDR3 reads CSARPGGRSYEQYS. CDR3 in DNA: TGCAGTGCTAGACCGGGCGGGAGATCCTACGAGCAGTACTCC.

As concerns this clonotype: Its ends do not fully match the called genes, so a read error is possible. The chain couples TRBV9 to TRBJ2-1; no clear D gene. In germline, CDR1 is SGDLS, CDR2 YYNGEE. This CDR3 contains 12 residues. The chain's CDR3 is CANSVGYNEQFF. DNA of the CDR3: TGTGCCAACAGCGTAGGTTACAATGAGCAGTTCTTC.

In regard to this clonotype: This CDR3 is missing its conserved last phenylalanine or tryptophan, likely due to a read error. The DNA for the CDR3 is TGCGCCAGCAACCAAGTAAACTCGGGCACTGAAGCTTTCCTT. Residues: CASNQVNSGTEAFL. The chain recombines TRBV4-1 with TRBJ1-1; no clear D gene. The CDR3 covers 14 residues. Germline assignment: CDR1 MGHRA and CDR2 YSYEKL.

A word on this clonotype: A read error may account for a junction end that differs from germline. The CDR3 region is CAGSLTGGIRYNEQFF. The CDR3 DNA follows: TGCGCCGGCAGCTTGACGGGCGGGATTAGATACAATGAGCAGTTCTTC. This chain joins TRBV5-1 and TRBJ2-1; possible D gene TRBD2, 6 bases. This CDR3 has 16 amino acids. Germline assignment: CDR1 SGHRS and CDR2 YFSETQ. Filled out from reference TRBV5-1 and TRBJ2-1, the complete variable domain reads KAGVTQTPRYLIKTRGQQVTLSCSPISGHRSVSWYQQTPGQGLQFLFEYFSETQRNKGNFPGRFSGRQFSNSRSEMNVSTLELGDSALYLCAGSLTGGIRYNEQFFGPGTRLTVL.

Details on this clonotype: Sequence at one end of the junction differs from germline and may be a read error. The rearrangement links TRBV4-1 to TRBJ2-2, with 7 bases matching TRBD2. This CDR3 region has 14 residues. Per the germline V gene, CDR1 is MGHRA and CDR2 is YSYEKL. CDR3 DNA: TGCGCCAGTAGCGGGCGGGGAAGTGCCGGGGAGCTATTTTTT. Protein product: CASSGRGSAGELFF.

Points on this clonotype: The junction does not match germline at one end; this may be a read error. The genes are TRBV14 and TRBJ1-6, with a possible D match to TRBD1 (5 bases). Germline CDR1 reads SGHDN; CDR2 reads FVKESK. CDR3 length: 14 amino acids. CDR3 region: CTSSHSWDNSPLHF. CDR3 coding DNA: TGTACCAGCAGCCACTCATGGGACAATTCACCCCTCCACTTT. The variable domain in full, with the rest retrieved from reference TRBV14 and TRBJ1-6, is EAGVTQFPSHSVIEKGQTVTLRCDPISGHDNLYWYRRVMGKEIKFLLHFVKESKQDESGMPNNRFLAERTGGTYSTLKVQPAELEDSGVYFCTSSHSWDNSPLHFGNGTRLTVT.

The V and J genes are TRBV6-5 and TRBJ2-3, with unresolved D. The CDR3 spans 15 residues. CDR1 MNHEY and CDR2 SVGAGI come from the germline V gene. V dropped 5 bases and J dropped 6 bases, with 18 bases sitting between them. CDR3 sequence: CASSLSTGWSDTQYF. The CDR3 bases are TGTGCCAGCAGTCTCTCGACTGGATGGTCGGATACGCAGTATTTT.

Concerning this clonotype: The junction departs from germline at one end; a sequencing error may be responsible. The CDR3 sequence: CSVESGVTETFF. DNA of the CDR3: TGCAGCGTTGAGTCCGGGGTCACTGAAACTTTCTTT. This chain connects TRBV29-1 to TRBJ1-1; no reliable D call. Per germline, CDR1 SQVTM and CDR2 ANQGSEA. This CDR3 spans 12 amino acids. The full variable domain, its missing parts supplied by reference TRBV29-1 and TRBJ1-1, is SAVISQKPSRDICQRGTSLTIQCQVDSQVTMMFWYRQQPGQSLTLIATANQGSEATYESGFVIDKFPISRPNLTFSTLTVSNMSPEDSSIYLCSVESGVTETFFGQGTRLTVV.

By sample share, this clonotype is medium-sized (0.01 to 0.1%). This sequence joins TRBV12-3 or TRBV12-4 and TRBJ2-7, with a possible D match to TRBD2 (6 bases). V was pared by 6 bases and J by 4 bases, with 16 bases between. CDR3 length: 14 residues. In DNA, the CDR3 is TGTGCCAGCAGCATCCCGGGACTCCCATACGAGCAGTACTTC. Its protein product is CASSIPGLPYEQYF.

For this clonotype: An end of the junction does not agree with germline; a read error may underlie this. The V call is TRBV11-2, the J call TRBJ2-1; a possible D gene is TRBD2 (5 bases). Germline V lookup: CDR1 SGHAT, CDR2 FQNNGV. CDR3 length: 15 residues. The CDR3 sequence is CANSFCGPLNNEQFF. CDR3 sequence (DNA): TGTGCCAACAGCTTTTGCGGGCCACTCAACAATGAGCAGTTCTTC.

This clonotype has ten or more counts. This chain connects TRBV2 to TRBJ2-1; 10 nucleotides align to TRBD2. The ends lost 6 bases at V and 4 bases at J; junction bases unmatched: 6. The CDR3 has 15 residues. In germline, CDR1 is SNHLY, CDR2 FYNNEI. The CDR3 here is CASRKTSGSYNEQFF. Written as DNA, the CDR3 is TGTGCCAGCAGGAAGACTAGCGGGTCTTACAATGAGCAGTTCTTC.

With regard to this clonotype: The conserved phenylalanine or tryptophan normally closing the CDR3 is absent here, so this likely arose from a read error. The chain couples TRBV12-3 or TRBV12-4 to TRBJ1-2, with D unclear. The V gene lost 6 bases and the J gene lost 0 bases, with 11 bases spanning the gap. This CDR3 has 14 amino acids. The DNA for the CDR3 is TGTGCCAGCAGCCCCTCGGGTACTAACTATGGCTACACCATC. Translated, it gives CASSPSGTNYGYTI.

About this clonotype itself: This sequence may be a read error, since a much larger clone differs from it by one base. The rearrangement joins TRBV28 to TRBJ1-1; 8 bases map to TRBD1. V shed 7 bases and J 7 bases; nucleotides not matched to a gene: 14. Per germline, CDR1 MDHEN and CDR2 SYDVKM. CDR3 length: 15 amino acids. CDR3 loop: CASIPSPDRDVEAFF. The CDR3 DNA sequence: TGTGCCAGCATCCCCTCACCGGACAGGGACGTTGAAGCTTTCTTT. The complete variable domain, with remaining parts taken from reference TRBV28 and TRBJ1-1, reads DVKVTQSSRYLVKRTGEKVFLECVQDMDHENMFWYRQDPGLGLRLIYFSYDVKMKEKGDIPEGYSVSREKKERFSLILESASTNQTSMYLCASIPSPDRDVEAFFGQGTRLTVV.

To note about this clonotype: It is likely a read error, because the conserved phenylalanine at the end of the CDR3 is missing. V gene TRBV12-3 or TRBV12-4 combines with J gene TRBJ1-1; D is uncertain. This CDR3 comprises 12 residues. V lost 6 bases, J lost 6 bases, and 11 bases lay in between. The CDR3 reads CASRYVMAEAFL. CDR3 bases: TGTGCCAGCAGGTATGTGATGGCTGAAGCTTTCTTA.

This clonotype was seen a few times. The chain combines TRBV28 with TRBJ2-7, with a tentative D call TRBD1 (6 bases). Germline-derived CDR1 and CDR2 are MDHEN and SYDVKM. The CDR3 spans 13 residues. The V end was cut by 8 bases, the J end by 2 bases, with 13 bases between. The CDR3 nucleotides are TGTGCCAGCGGATCGGCAGGGGCCTACGAGCAGTACTTC. It specifies CASGSAGAYEQYF.

V and J are TRBV12-3 or TRBV12-4 and TRBJ2-1; 7 nucleotides match TRBD2. CDR3 length equals 15 residues. V lost 1 base and J lost 6; bases outside the gene matches: 6. In DNA, the CDR3 is TGTGCCAGCAGTTTAGTGGGAGGGCCTAGCAATGAGCAGTTCTTC. It specifies CASSLVGGPSNEQFF.